This T cell receptor beta chain was retrieved from a study of CD8 T cells in ankylosing spondylitis. Many counts were recorded for this clonotype. Its antigen is not identified. Study-level results: CD8+ disease-linked clones were present at relatively low frequencies in blood.

TCR beta libraries were made by quantitative 5'-RACE with molecular barcodes. TCRdb re-derived calls from the 5' RACE reads in MiXCR, one entry per CDR3 protein. The sample has 130,000 or so distinct CDR3 sequences; 6% to 8.5% are singletons. Material for sequencing was blood, either unsorted or a sorted T cell fraction (not recorded which). This receptor was obtained from a male donor with ankylosing spondylitis or in good health (not recorded which).

CDR3 amino acids: CASSSGTGSPSGNTIYF. CDR3 bases: TGTGCCAGCAGTTCCGGGACAGGGTCCCCCTCTGGAAACACCATATATTTT. V gene TRBV12-3 or TRBV12-4 combines with J gene TRBJ1-3; 9 bases fit TRBD1. Trimming removed 4 bases from V and 0 bases from J; junction bases left unmatched: 7. The length of the CDR3 is 17 residues.